This is a list of T cell receptor beta chains from one sample in a study of T cells in Graves' hyperthyroidism and ophthalmopathy. One entry per CDR3 protein results from TCRdb running MiXCR on the multiplex PCR reads. The sample lists over 250,000 distinct CDR3 sequences, 20% to 25% occurring once. Material: blood. The receptors were gathered from a man aged 35 to 55 with Graves' hyperthyroidism that later progressed to Graves' ophthalmopathy. Both conserved end residues are part of each CDR3. The D gene is left open where the match is weak. Only part of the rows carry a size: once, few, many, or a class if the clone is expanded.

size,V,J,D,DNA,CDR3
few,TRBV19,TRBJ2-7,TRBD1,TGTGCCAGTAGTCTAGGTTTTCCAGGGGGCGCATACGAGCAGTACTTC,CASSLGFPGGAYEQYF
.,TRBV12-5,TRBJ2-5,.,TGTGCTGCCGATGGCCCATGGGGGGAGACCCAGTACTTC,CAADGPWGETQYF
many,TRBV28,TRBJ1-1,TRBD1,TGTGCCAGCAGGCGACAGGGGGGAGAGAACACTGAAGCTTTCTTT,CASRRQGGENTEAFF
once,TRBV12-3/TRBV12-4,TRBJ2-7,.,TGTGCCAGCACCGAAAGACAACCATGGACCAGCGAGCAGTACTTC,CASTERQPWTSEQYF
many,TRBV24-1,TRBJ2-7,.,TGTGCCACCAGTGACAGTGACAGGCACGAGCAGTACTTC,CATSDSDRHEQYF
many,TRBV19,TRBJ1-1,.,TGTGCCAGTAGTATCCTGGGCAGGGTTGAAGCTTTCTTT,CASSILGRVEAFF
many,TRBV5-1,TRBJ2-2,.,TGCGCCAGCAGCTTGGATAGGGTCCCCGGGGAGCTGTTTTTT,CASSLDRVPGELFF
many,TRBV3-1,TRBJ1-2,TRBD1,TGTGCCAGCAGCCTTAGACAGGGGAGCTACACCTTC,CASSLRQGSYTF
.,TRBV24-1,TRBJ1-1,.,TGTGCCACCAGTGAAGGGGGCACTGAAGCTTTCTTT,CATSEGGTEAFF
many,TRBV2,TRBJ2-2,.,TGTGCCAGCACTTGGGGGACCTCCGCCACCGGGGAGCTGTTTTTT,CASTWGTSATGELFF
.,TRBV20-1,TRBJ2-7,.,TGCAGTGCTACAAAAGTAGGGCTACCGAGCTCCTACGAGCAGTACTTC,CSATKVGLPSSYEQYF
.,TRBV12-3/TRBV12-4,TRBJ1-5,.,TGTGCCAGCCTTAAGGGAGGGCAGGCCCGGGTCTGGGGCAATCAGCCCCAGCATTTT,CASLKGGQARVWGNQPQHF
once,TRBV6-1,TRBJ2-7,TRBD1,TGTGCCGGGAAGACTGGGACAGCCTACGAGCAGTACTTC,CAGKTGTAYEQYF
.,TRBV29-1,TRBJ2-7,.,TGCAGCGTTGAGCGGGACACCTACGAGCAGTACTTC,CSVERDTYEQYF
.,TRBV6-1,TRBJ1-1,.,TGTGCCAGCAAGGATGAGCCGAACACTGAAGCTTTCTTT,CASKDEPNTEAFF
many,TRBV6-5,TRBJ2-5,TRBD2,TGTGCCAGCGTTTCCCCGGGAGGAGAGACCCAGTACTTC,CASVSPGGETQYF